This TCR beta chain is drawn from a study of blood T cell repertoires in COVID-19. What the recovered Cohort 3 donors had was two negative PCRs, clearance, or symptom resolution. This CDR3 has 15 amino acids. Deletions cut 8 bases from V and 2 bases from J, with 18 bases between. The germline V gene has CDR1 LNHNV and CDR2 YYDKDF (reference sequence). Sequencing was performed with immunoSEQ multiplex PCR; in TCRdb, only in-frame clones are kept and a portion is missing. The sample has a few hundred thousand clones; approximately 83% are singletons. This sequence joins TRBV15 and TRBJ1-2, with D possibly TRBD1 on 6 matching bases. The sample comprised PBMCs or T cells enriched from blood (not recorded which). The receptor was derived from a woman aged 45-65 years who had recovered from COVID-19. The CDR3 nucleotides read TGTGCCACCGGAGGTCAGGGGACACACAACTATGGCTACACCTTC. Residues: CATGGQGTHNYGYTF.